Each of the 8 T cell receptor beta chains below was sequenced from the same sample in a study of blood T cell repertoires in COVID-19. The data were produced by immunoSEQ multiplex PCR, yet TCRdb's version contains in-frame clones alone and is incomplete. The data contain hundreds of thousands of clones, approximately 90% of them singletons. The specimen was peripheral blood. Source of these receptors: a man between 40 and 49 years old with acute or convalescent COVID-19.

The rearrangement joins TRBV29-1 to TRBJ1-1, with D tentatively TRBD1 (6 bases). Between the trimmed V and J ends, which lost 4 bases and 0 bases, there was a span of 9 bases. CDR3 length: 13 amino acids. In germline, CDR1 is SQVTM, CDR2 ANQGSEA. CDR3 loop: CSVARGMNTEAFF. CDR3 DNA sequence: TGCAGCGTTGCCAGGGGCATGAACACTGAAGCTTTCTTT.

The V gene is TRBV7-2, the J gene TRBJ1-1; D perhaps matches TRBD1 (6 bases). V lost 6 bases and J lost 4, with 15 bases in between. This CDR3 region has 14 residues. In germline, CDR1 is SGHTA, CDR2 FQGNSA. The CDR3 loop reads CASSSRQAVTEAFF. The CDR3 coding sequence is TGTGCCAGCAGTTCCCGACAGGCGGTCACTGAAGCTTTCTTT.

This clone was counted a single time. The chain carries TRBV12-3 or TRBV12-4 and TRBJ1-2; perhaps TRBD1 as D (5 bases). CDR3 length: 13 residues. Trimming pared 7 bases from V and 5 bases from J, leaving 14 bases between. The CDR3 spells CASTPGTAYGYTF. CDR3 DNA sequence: TGTGCCAGCACCCCCGGGACTGCATATGGCTACACCTTC.

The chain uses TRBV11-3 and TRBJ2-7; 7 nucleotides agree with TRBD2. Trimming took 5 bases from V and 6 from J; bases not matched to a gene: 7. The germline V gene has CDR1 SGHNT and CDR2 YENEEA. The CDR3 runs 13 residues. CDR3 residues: CASSSGVRAEQYF. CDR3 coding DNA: TGTGCCAGCAGCAGCGGGGTCCGGGCCGAGCAGTACTTC.

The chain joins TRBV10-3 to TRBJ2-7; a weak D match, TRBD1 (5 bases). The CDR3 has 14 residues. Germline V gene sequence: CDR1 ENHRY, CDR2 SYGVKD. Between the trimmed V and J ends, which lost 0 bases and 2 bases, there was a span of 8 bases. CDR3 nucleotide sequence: TGTGCCATCAGTGAGTCAGGGGTGACCTACGAGCAGTACTTC. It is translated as CAISESGVTYEQYF.

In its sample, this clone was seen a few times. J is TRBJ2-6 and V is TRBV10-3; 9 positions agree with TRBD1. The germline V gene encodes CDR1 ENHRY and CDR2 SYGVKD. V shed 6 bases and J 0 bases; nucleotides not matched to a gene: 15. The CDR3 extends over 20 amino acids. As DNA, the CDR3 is TGTGCCATCAGGAATGCGGACAGGGGACACCTTAGCTCTGGGGCCAACGTCCTGACTTTC. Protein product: CAIRNADRGHLSSGANVLTF.

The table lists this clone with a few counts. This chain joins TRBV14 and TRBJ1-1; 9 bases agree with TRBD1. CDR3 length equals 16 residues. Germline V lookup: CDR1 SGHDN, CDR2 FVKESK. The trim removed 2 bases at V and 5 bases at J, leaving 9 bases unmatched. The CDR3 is CASSQTGGSLGTEAFF. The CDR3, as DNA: TGTGCCAGCAGCCAAACAGGGGGCTCGCTAGGTACTGAAGCTTTCTTT.

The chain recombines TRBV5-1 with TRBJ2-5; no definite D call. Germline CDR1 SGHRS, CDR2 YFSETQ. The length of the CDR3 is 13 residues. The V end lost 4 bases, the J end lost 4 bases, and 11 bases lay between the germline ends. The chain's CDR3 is CASSPTPPETQYF. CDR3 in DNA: TGCGCCAGCAGCCCAACACCACCAGAGACCCAGTACTTC.